This T cell receptor (beta chain) derives from a study of shared clonotypes between healthy human individuals. Looking at the study overall: In total, the donors were a couple of women and a few men aged 18 to 49. Points from the study as a whole: The study drew on few donors, limiting represented genetic and exposure-history diversity.

Germline V gives CDR1 SNHLY, CDR2 FYNNEI. V shed 2 bases and J 9 bases; nucleotides not matched to a gene: 9. The CDR3 spans 16 residues. Concerning this clone itself: The antigen remains undetermined.

Some clones are missing from TCRdb's copy, which holds only in-frame ones; the method was immunoSEQ multiplex PCR. The repertoire holds millions of clones, with around 95% as singletons. Sequenced material: naive CD4+ T cells sorted from blood. Subset reported: CD45RA+ positively selected. This clonotype was sampled from a young man in good health. This rearrangement joins TRBV2 to TRBJ1-6; TRBD1 agrees at 8 bases. CDR3: CASSELGGQGFSPLHF. The CDR3 DNA sequence: TGTGCCAGCAGTGAACTTGGTGGACAGGGCTTTTCACCCCTCCACTTT.